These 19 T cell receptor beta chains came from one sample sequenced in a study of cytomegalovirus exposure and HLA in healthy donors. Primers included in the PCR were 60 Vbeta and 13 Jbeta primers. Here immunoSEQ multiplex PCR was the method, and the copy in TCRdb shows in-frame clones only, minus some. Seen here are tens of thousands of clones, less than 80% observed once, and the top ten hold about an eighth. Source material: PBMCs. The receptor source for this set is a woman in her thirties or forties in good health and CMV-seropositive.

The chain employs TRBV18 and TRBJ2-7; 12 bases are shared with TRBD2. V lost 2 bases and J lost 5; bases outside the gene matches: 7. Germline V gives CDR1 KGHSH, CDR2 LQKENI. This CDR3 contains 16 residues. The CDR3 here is CASSPTPTSGGDEQYF. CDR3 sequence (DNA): TGTGCCAGCTCACCAACCCCGACTAGCGGGGGTGACGAGCAGTACTTC.

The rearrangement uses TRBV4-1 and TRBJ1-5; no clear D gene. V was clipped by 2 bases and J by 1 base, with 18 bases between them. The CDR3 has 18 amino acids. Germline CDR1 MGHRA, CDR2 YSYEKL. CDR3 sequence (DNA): TGCGCCAGCAGCCAACGGGTAGCCGGTATAGAGAGCAATCAGCCCCAGCATTTT. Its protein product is CASSQRVAGIESNQPQHF.

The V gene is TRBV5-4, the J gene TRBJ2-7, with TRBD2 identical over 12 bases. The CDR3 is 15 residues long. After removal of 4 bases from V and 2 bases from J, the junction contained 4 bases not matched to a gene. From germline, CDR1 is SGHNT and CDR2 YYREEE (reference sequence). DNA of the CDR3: TGTGCCAGCAGCACACGGACTAGCGGGGCCTACGAGCAGTACTTC. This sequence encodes CASSTRTSGAYEQYF.

The CDR3 is CASNRTEVTTPSYEQYF. The DNA of the CDR3 is TGCGCCAGCAATCGGACAGAGGTCACTACACCTTCCTACGAGCAGTACTTC. V and J are TRBV5-1 and TRBJ2-7; possible D gene TRBD1, 6 bases. Germline CDR1 reads SGHRS; CDR2 reads YFSETQ. V gave up 6 bases and J gave up 1 base, with 23 bases separating them. The CDR3 is 17 amino acids.

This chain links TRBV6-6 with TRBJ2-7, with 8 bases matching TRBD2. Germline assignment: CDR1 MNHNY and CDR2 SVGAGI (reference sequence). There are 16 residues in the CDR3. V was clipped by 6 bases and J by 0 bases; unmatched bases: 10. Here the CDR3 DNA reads TGTGCCAGCAGCCCACGGGGGGGTTCCTCCTCCTACGAGCAGTACTTC. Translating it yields CASSPRGGSSSYEQYF.

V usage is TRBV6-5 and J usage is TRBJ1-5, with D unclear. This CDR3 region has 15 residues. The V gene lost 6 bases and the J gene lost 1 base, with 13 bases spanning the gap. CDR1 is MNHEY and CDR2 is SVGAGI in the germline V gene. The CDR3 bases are TGTGCCAGCAGCTTTCTTGGCCAGAGCAATCAGCCCCAGCATTTT. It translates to CASSFLGQSNQPQHF.

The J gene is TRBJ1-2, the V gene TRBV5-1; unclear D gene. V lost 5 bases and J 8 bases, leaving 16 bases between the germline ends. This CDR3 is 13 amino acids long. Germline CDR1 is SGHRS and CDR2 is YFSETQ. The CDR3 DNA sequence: TGCGCCAGCAGGGAGGCCGGGGATTCGGGCTACACCTTC. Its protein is CASREAGDSGYTF.

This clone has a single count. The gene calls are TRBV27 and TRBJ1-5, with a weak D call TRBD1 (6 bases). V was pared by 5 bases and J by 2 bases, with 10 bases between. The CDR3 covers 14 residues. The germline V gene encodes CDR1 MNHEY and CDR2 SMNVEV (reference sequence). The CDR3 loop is CASSTYRGNQPQHF. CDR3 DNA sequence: TGTGCCAGCAGTACTTACAGGGGCAATCAGCCCCAGCATTTT.

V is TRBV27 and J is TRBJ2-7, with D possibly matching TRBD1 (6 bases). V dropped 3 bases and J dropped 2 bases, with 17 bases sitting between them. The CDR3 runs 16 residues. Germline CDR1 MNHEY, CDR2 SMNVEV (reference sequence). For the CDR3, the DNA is TGTGCCAGCAGTTTTCAGAGGGACACACTCGCCTACGAGCAGTACTTC. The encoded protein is CASSFQRDTLAYEQYF.

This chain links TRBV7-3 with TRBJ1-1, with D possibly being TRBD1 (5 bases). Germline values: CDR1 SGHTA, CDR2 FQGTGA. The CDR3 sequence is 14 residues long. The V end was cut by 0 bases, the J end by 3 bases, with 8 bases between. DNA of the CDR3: TGTGCCAGCAGCTTAACCGGAGGGGACACTGAAGCTTTCTTT. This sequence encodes CASSLTGGDTEAFF.

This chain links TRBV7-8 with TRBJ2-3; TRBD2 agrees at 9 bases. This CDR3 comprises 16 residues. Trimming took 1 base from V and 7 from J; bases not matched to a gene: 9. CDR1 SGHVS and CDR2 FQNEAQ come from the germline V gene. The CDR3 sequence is CASSLVGGGASYTQYF. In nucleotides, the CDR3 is TGTGCCAGCAGCTTAGTAGGCGGGGGGGCTTCTTATACGCAGTATTTT.

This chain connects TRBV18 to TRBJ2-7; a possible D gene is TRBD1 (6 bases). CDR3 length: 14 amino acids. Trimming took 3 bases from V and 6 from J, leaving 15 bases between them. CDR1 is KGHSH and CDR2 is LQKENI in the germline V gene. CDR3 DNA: TGTGCCAGCTCACCTAGGGACATTTCCACCGAGCAGTACTTC. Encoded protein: CASSPRDISTEQYF.

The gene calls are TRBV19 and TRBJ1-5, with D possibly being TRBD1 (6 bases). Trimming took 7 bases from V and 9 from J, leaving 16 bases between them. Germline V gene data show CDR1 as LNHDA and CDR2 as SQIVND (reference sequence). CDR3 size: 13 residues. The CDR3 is CASTAGVGGPQHF. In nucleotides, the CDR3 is TGTGCCAGTACCGCGGGGGTAGGGGGGCCCCAGCATTTT.

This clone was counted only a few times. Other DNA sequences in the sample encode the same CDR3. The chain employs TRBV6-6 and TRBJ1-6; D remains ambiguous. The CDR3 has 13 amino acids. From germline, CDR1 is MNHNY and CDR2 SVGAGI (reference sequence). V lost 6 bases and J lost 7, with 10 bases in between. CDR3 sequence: CASSPTGNSPLHF. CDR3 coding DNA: TGTGCCAGCAGCCCTACGGGAAATTCACCCCTCCACTTT.

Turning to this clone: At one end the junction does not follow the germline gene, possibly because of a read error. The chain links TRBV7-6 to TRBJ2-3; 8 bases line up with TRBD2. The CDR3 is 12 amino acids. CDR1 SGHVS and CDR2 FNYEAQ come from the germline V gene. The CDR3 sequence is CASSSPGTSLDF. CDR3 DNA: TGTGCCAGCAGCTCCCCCGGGACTAGTTTAGATTTT.

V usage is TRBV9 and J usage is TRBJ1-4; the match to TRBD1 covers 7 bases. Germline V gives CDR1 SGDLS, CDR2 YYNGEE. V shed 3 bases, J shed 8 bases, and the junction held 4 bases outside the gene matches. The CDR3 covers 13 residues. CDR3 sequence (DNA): TGTGCCAGCAGCGCGGGACAGAAAGAAAAACTGTTTTTT. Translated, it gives CASSAGQKEKLFF.

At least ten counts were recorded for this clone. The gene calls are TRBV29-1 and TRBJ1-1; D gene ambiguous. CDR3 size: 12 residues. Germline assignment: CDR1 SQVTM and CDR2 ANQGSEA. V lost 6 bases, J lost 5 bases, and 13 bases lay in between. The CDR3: CSVLLWSTEAFF. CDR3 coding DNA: TGCAGCGTGCTTCTTTGGAGTACTGAAGCTTTCTTT.

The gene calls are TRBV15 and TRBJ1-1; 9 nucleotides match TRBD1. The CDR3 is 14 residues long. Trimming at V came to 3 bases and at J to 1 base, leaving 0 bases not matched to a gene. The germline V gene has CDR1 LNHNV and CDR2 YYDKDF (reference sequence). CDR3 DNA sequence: TGTGCCACCAGCAGGACAGGGGGGAACACTGAAGCTTTCTTT. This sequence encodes CATSRTGGNTEAFF.

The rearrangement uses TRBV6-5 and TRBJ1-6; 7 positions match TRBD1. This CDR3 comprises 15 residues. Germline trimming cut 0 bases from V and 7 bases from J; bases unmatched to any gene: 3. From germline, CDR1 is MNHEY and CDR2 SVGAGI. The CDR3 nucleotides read TGTGCCAGCAGTTACTCCACGGGACAGAATTCACCCCTCCACTTT. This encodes CASSYSTGQNSPLHF.